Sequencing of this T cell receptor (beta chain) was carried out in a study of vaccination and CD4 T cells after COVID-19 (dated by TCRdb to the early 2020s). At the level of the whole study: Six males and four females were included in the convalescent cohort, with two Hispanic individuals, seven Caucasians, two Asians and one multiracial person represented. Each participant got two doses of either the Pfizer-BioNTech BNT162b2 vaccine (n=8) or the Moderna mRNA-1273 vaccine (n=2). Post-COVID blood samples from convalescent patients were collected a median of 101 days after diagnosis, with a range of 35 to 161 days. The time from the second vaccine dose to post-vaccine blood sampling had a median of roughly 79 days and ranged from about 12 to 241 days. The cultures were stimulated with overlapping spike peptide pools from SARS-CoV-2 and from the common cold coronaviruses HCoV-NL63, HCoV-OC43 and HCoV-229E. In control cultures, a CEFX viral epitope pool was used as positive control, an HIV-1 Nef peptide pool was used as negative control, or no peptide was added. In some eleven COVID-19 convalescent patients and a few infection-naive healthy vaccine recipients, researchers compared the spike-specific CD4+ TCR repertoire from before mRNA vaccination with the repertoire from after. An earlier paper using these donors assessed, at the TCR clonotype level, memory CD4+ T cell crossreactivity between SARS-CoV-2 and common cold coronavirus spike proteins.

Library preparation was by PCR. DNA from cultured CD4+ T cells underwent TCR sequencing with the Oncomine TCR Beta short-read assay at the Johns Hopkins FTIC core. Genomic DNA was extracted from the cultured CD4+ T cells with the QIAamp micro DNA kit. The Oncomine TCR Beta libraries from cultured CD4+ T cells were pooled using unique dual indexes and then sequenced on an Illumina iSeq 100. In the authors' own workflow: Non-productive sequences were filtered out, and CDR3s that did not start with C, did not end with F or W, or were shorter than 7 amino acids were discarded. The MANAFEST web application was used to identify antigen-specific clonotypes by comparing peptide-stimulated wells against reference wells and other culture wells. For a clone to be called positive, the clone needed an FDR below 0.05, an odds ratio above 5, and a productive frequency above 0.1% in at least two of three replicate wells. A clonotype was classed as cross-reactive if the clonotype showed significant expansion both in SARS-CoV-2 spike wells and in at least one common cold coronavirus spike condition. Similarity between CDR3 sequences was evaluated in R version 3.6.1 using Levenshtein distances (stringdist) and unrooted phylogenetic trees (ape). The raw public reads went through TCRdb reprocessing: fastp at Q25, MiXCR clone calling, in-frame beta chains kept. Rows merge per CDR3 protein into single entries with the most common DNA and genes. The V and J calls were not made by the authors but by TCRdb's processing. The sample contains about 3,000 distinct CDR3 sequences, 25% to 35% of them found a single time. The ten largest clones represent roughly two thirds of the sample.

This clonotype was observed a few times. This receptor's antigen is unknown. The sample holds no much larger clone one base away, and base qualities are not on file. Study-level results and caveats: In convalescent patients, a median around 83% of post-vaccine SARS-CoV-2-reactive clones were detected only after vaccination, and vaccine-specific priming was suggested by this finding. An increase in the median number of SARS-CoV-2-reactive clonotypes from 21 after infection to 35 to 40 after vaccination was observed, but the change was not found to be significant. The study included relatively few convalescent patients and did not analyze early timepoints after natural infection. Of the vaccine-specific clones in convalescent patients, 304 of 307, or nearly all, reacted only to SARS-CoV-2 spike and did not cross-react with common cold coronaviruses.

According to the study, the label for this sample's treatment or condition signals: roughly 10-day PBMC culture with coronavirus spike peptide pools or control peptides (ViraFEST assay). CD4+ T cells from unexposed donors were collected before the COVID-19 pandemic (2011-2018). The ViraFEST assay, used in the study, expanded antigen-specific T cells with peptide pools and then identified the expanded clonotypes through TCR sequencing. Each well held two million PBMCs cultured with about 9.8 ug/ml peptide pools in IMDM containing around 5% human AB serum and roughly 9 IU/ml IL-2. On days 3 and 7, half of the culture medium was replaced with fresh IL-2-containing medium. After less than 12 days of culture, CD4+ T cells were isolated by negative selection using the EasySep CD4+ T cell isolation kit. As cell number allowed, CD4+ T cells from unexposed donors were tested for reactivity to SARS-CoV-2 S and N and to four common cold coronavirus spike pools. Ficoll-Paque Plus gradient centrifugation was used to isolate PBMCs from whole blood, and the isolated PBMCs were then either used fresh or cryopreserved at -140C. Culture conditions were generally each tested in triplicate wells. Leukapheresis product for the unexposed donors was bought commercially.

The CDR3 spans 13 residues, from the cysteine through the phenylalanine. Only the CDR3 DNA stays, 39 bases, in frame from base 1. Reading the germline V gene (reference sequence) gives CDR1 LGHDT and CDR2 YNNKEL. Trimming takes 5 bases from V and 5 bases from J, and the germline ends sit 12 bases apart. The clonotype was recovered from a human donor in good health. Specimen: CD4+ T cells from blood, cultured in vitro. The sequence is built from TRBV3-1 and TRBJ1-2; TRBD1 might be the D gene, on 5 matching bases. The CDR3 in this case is CASSLGPQYGYTF. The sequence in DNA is TGTGCCAGCAGCTTGGGACCGCAATATGGCTACACCTTC.